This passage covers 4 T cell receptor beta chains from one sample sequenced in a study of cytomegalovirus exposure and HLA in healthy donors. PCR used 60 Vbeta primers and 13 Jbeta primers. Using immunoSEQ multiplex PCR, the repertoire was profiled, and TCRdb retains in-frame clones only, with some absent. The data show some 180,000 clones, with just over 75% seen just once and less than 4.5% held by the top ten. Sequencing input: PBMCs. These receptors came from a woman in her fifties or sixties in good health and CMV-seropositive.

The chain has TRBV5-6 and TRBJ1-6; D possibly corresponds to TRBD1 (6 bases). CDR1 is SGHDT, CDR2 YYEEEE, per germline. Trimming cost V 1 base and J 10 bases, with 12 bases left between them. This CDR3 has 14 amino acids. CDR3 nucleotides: TGTGCCAGCAGCTTGAACAGGGTGGGGTCACCCCTCCACTTT. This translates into CASSLNRVGSPLHF.

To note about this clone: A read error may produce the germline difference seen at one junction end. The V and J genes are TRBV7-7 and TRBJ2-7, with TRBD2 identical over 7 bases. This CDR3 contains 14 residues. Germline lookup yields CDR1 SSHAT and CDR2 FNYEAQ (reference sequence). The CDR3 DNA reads TGTGCTAGCAGCCCCGGGACTACCGGTGGTGAGCAGTACTTC. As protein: CASSPGTTGGEQYF.

This chain's CDR3 is CASSLRQNRYENIQYF. The CDR3 DNA is TGTGCCAGCAGCCTAAGACAGAATCGCTACGAAAACATTCAGTACTTC. This chain connects TRBV5-6 to TRBJ2-4, with a tentative D call TRBD1 (5 bases). The V gene lost 4 bases and the J gene lost 5 bases, with 19 bases spanning the gap. This CDR3 contains 16 residues. Per germline, CDR1 SGHDT and CDR2 YYEEEE.

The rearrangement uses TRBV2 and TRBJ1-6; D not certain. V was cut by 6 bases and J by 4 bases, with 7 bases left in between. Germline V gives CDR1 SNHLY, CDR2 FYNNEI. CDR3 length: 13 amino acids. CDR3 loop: CASRTEYNSPLHF. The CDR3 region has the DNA TGTGCCAGCAGGACGGAGTATAATTCACCCCTCCACTTT.